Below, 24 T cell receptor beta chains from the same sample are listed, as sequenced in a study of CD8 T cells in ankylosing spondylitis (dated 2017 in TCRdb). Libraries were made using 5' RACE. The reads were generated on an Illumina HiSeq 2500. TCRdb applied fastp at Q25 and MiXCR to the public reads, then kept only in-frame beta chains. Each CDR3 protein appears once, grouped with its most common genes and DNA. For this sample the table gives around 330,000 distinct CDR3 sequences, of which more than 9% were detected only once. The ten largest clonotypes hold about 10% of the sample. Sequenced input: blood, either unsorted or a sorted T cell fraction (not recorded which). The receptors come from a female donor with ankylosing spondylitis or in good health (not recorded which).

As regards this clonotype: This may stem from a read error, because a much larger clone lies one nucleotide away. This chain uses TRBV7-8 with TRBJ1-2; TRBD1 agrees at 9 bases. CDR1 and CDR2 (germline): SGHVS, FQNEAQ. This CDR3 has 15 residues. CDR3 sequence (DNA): TGTGTCAGCAGCCGGGGGGGACAGGGTATTTATGGCTACACCTTC. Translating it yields CVSSRGGQGIYGYTF.

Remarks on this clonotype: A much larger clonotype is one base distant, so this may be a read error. This chain's CDR3 is CSAREPNVGQPQHF. CDR3 DNA sequence: TGCAGTGCTAGAGAACCCAACGTAGGTCAGCCCCAGCATTTT. This chain connects TRBV20-1 to TRBJ1-5; D is unclear. CDR1 is DFQATT, CDR2 SNEGSKA, per germline (reference sequence). Trimming cost V 0 bases and J 6 bases, with 12 bases left between them. The CDR3 contains 14 residues.

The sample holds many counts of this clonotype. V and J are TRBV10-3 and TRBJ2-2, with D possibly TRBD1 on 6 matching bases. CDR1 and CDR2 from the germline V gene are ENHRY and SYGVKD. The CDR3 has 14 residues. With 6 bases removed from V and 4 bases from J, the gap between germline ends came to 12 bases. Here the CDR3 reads CAIREQDSTGELFF. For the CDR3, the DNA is TGTGCCATCAGGGAACAGGACAGCACCGGGGAGCTGTTTTTT.

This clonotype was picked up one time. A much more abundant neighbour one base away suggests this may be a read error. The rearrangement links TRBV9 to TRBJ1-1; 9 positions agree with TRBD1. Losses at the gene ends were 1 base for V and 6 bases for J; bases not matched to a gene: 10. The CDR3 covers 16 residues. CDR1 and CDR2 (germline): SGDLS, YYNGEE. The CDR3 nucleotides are TGTGCCAGCAGCGTAAACCACTGGACAGGGGAGGCTGAAGCTTTCTTT. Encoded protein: CASSVNHWTGEAEAFF.

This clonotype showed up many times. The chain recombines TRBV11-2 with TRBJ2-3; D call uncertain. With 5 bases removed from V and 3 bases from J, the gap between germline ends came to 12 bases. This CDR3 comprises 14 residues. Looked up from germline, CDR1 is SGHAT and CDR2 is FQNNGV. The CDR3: CASSASPRTDTQYF. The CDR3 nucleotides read TGTGCCAGCAGCGCCAGTCCGAGGACAGATACGCAGTATTTT.

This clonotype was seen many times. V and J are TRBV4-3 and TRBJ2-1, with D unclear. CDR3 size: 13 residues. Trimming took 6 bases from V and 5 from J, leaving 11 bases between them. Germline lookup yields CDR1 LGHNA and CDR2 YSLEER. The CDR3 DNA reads TGCGCCAGCAGTTTAGGTAGCAACAATGAGCAGTTCTTC. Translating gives CASSLGSNNEQFF.

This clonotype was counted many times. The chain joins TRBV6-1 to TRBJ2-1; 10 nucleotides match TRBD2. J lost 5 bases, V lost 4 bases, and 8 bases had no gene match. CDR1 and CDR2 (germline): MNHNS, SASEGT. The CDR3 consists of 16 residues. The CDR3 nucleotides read TGTGCCAGCAGTGTCAGTATAGCGGGGGGTAACAATGAGCAGTTCTTC. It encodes CASSVSIAGGNNEQFF.

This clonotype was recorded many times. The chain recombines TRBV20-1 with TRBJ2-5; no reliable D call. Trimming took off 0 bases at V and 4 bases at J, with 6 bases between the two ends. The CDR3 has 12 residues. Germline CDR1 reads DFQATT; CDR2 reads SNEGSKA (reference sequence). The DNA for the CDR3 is TGCAGTGCTAGAGATCATTTAGAGACCCAGTACTTC. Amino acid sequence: CSARDHLETQYF.

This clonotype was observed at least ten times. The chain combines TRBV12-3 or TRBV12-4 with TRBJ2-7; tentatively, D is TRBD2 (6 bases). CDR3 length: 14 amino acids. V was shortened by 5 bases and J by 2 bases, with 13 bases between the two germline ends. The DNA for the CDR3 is TGTGCCAGCAGTCCAGGGACTGGAACCTACGAGCAGTACTTC. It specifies CASSPGTGTYEQYF.

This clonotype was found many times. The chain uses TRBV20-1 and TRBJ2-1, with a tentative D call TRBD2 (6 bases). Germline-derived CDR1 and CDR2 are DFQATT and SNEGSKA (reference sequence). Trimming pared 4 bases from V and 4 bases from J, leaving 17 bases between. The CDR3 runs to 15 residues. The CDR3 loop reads CSATRSRGIYNEQFF. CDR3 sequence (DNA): TGCAGTGCTACCCGGTCTCGCGGGATATACAATGAGCAGTTCTTC.

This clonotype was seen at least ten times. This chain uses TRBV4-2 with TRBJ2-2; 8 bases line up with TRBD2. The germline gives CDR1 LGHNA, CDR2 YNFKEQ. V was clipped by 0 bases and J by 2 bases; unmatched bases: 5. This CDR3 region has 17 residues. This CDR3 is CASSQDTGRVNTGELFF. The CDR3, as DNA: TGTGCCAGCAGCCAAGATACCGGGAGGGTAAACACCGGGGAGCTGTTTTTT.

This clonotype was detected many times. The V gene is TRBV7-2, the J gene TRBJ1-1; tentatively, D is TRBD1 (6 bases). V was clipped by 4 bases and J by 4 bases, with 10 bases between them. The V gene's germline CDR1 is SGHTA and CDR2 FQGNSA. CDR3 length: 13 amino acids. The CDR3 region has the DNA TGTGCCAGCAGCTACGGGGGGCCCACTGAAGCTTTCTTT. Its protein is CASSYGGPTEAFF.

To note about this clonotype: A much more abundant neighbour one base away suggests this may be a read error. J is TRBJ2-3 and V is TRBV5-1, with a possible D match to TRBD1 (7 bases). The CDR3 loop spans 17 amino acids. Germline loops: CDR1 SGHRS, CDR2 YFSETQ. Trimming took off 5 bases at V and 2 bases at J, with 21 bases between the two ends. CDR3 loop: CASSYHGGGDSTDTQYF. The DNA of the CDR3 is TGCGCCAGCAGTTACCACGGAGGGGGCGACTCCACAGATACGCAGTATTTT.

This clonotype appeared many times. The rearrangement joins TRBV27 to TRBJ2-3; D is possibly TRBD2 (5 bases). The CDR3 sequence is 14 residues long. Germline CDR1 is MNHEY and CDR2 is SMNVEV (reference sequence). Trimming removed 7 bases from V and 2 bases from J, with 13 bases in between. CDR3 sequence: CASTFRLPTDTQYF. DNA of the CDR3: TGTGCCAGCACTTTTCGACTACCCACAGATACGCAGTATTTT.

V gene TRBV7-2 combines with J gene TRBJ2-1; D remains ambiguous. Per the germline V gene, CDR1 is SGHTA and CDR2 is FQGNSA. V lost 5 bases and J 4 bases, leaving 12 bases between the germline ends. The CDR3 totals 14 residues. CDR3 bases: TGTGCCAGCAGCGCGGTCCGCTCATACAATGAGCAGTTCTTC. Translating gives CASSAVRSYNEQFF. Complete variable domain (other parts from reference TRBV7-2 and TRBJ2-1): GAGVSQSPSNKVTEKGKDVELRCDPISGHTALYWYRQSLGQGLEFLIYFQGNSAPDKSGLPSDRFSAERTGGSVSTLTIQRTQQEDSAVYLCASSAVRSYNEQFFGPGTRLTVL.

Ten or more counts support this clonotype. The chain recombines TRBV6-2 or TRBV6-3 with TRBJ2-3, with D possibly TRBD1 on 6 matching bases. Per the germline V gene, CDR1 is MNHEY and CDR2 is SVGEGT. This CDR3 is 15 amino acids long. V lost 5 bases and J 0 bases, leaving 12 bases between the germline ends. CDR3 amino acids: CASSRTGTSTDTQYF. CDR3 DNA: TGTGCCAGCAGTCGTACAGGGACGAGCACAGATACGCAGTATTTT.

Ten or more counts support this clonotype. CDR3 amino acids: CAIRTGRYSYNEQFF. CDR3 sequence (DNA): TGTGCCATCAGAACAGGGCGCTATTCCTACAATGAGCAGTTCTTC. The chain is built from TRBV10-3 and TRBJ2-1, with D maybe TRBD1 (6 bases). This CDR3 has 15 amino acids. The germline V gene has CDR1 ENHRY and CDR2 SYGVKD. Between the trimmed V and J ends, which lost 6 bases and 1 base, there was a span of 13 bases.

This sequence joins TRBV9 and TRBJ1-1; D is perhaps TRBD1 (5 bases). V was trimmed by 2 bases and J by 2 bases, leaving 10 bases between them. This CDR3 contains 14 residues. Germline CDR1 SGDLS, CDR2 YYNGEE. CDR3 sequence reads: CASSVGGSNTEAFF. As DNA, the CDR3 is TGTGCCAGCAGCGTGGGGGGATCCAACACTGAAGCTTTCTTT.

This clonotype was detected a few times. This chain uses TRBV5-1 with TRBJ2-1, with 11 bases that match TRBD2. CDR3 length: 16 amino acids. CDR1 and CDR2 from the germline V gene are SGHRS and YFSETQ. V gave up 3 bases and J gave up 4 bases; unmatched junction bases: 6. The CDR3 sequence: CASSSGLAANYNEQFF. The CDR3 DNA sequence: TGCGCCAGCAGCTCGGGACTAGCGGCCAATTACAATGAGCAGTTCTTC. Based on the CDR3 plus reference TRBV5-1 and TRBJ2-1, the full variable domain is KAGVTQTPRYLIKTRGQQVTLSCSPISGHRSVSWYQQTPGQGLQFLFEYFSETQRNKGNFPGRFSGRQFSNSRSEMNVSTLELGDSALYLCASSSGLAANYNEQFFGPGTRLTVL.

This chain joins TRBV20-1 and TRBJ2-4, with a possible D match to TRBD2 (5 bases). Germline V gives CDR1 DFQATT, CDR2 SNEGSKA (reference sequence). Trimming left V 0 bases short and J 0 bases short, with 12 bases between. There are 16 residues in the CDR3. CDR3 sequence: CSARDPRALAKNIQYF. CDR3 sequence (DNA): TGCAGTGCTAGAGATCCGAGGGCCCTAGCCAAAAACATTCAGTACTTC.

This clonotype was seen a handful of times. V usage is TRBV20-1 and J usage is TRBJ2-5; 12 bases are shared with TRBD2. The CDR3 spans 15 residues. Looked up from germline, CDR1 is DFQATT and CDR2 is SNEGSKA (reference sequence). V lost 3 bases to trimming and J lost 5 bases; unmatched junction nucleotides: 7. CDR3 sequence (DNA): TGCAGTGCTAGGGTGACTAGCGGGAGTGGGGAGACCCAGTACTTC. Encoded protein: CSARVTSGSGETQYF.

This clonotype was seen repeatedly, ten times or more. This CDR3 is CASSQQPGQGTGNTIYF. The CDR3, as DNA: TGTGCCAGCAGTCAACAACCGGGACAGGGGACTGGAAACACCATATATTTT. This sequence joins TRBV7-2 and TRBJ1-3; TRBD1 aligns across 10 bases. The CDR3 has 17 amino acids. V was clipped by 6 bases and J by 2 bases; unmatched bases: 10. Germline CDR1 SGHTA, CDR2 FQGNSA.

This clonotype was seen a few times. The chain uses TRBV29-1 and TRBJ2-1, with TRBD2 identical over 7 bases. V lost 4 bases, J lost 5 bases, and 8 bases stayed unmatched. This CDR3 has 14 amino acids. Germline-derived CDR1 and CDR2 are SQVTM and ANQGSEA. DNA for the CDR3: TGCAGCGTTGTCCCAGCGGGGAGTGACAATGAGCAGTTCTTC. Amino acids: CSVVPAGSDNEQFF.

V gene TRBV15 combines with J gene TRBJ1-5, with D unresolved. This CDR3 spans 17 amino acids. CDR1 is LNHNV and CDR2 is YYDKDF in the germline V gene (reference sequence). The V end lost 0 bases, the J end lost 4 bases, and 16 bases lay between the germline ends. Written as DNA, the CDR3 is TGTGCCACCAGCAGAGATCTCCACACGGGTCGGAATCAGCCCCAGCATTTT. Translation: CATSRDLHTGRNQPQHF.